This T cell receptor beta chain was observed in a study of human T cells and chemical hapten exposure. As for the study in general: Per-sample variation in TCR yield stemmed mainly from small pooled library volume differences. General study findings and limits: Patch test score tracked positively with PT1 expanded TCR counts. Counts of TCRs above 1 in 1000 frequency stayed unchanged with DPC sensitization.

Time point here: patch test 3, about 24 weeks after DPC sensitization. This sample's treatment: therapeutic diphenylcyclopropenone sensitization with weekly scalp DPC. Participating donors were patients with alopecia, aged 18 to 70 years, considered appropriate candidates for DPC. Each CDR3 protein is one row after TCRdb ran MiXCR on the RACE reads. This table holds about 160,000 distinct CDR3 sequences, roughly 25% found once. Regarding this clonotype: The antigen is unknown.

J was trimmed by 4 bases and V by 6 bases; bases with no gene match: 10. Germline-derived CDR1 and CDR2 are DFQATT and SNEGSKA (reference sequence). The CDR3 is 15 amino acids. The source of this sequence is a woman under 30 with alopecia areata. Some clones in this sample may be carry-over from other donors' samples. The chain is built from TRBV20-1 and TRBJ2-1, with TRBD2 identical over 9 bases. The sample was whole blood, taken in connection with sensitization to the hapten diphenylcyclopropenone (DPC). CDR3 region: CSAPRLSGGYNEQFF. The CDR3, as DNA: TGCAGTGCACCGAGGCTCAGCGGGGGGTACAATGAGCAGTTCTTC.